The sequence of this T cell receptor (beta chain) was determined in a study of regulatory T cells in long-lasting Graves disease. CDR3 regions were amplified by Arm-PCR using iRepertoire HTBI primers to build TCR beta libraries. MiXCR was run by TCRdb on the multiplex PCR reads, yielding one entry per CDR3 protein. Among about 470,000 distinct CDR3 sequences listed, more than 12% were seen once. Study-level points and caveats: With persistent disease, TRBV28, TRBJ1-2 and TRBJ2-5 were the favored segments. More public clonotypes were shared by persistent patients (about 2,700) than by new patients (fewer than 1,000).

This clonotype was recorded at least ten times. Its antigen is unknown. Regarding time point: newly diagnosed GD, antithyroid drugs for less than 3 months. Following extraction of RNA from PBMCs, that RNA was used to make the TCR library. The germline V gene has CDR1 MNHNS and CDR2 SASEGT. The V and J ends lost 10 bases and 7 bases, in that order; junction bases with no gene match: 4. The CDR3 runs 13 residues. These sequences were also reported in another study, on T cells in Graves' hyperthyroidism and ophthalmopathy. That report notes: Subjects aged 18 to 65 presented with newly diagnosed hyperthyroidism of less than 2 months' duration.

The receptor was derived from a woman aged 25 to 39 with Graves disease. The sequencing here drew on peripheral blood mononuclear cells (PBMCs), taken at new diagnosis, from a patient treated with antithyroid drugs. V usage is TRBV6-1 and J usage is TRBJ2-1; 13 positions agree with TRBD2. CDR3: CATETSGRNEQFF. The CDR3 DNA follows: TGTGCCACCGAGACTAGCGGGAGGAATGAGCAGTTCTTC.